One and the same sample provided the 10 T cell receptor beta chains below, sequenced in a study of CD8 T cells in Susac syndrome. An amount of RNA that ranged from 0.5 to 1 ug was reverse transcribed with random hexamers. Each CDR3 protein gets one entry after TCRdb re-called the immunoSEQ multiplex PCR reads with MiXCR. The top ten hold 0.25% to 0.3% of the sample, which has more than 110,000 distinct CDR3 sequences, 90% to 95% seen once. The source material was CD8+ T cells from PBMCs. The receptors were gathered from a human donor in good health.

The genes are TRBV28 and TRBJ2-3; TRBD1 matches 7 bases. The CDR3 is 16 amino acids. Losses at the gene ends were 5 bases for V and 0 bases for J; bases not matched to a gene: 8. CDR1 and CDR2 from the germline V gene are MDHEN and SYDVKM. CDR3 DNA sequence: TGTGCCAGCAGTCGTGGACAGGCCCTTAGCACAGATACGCAGTATTTT. Protein product: CASSRGQALSTDTQYF.

The chain carries TRBV29-1 and TRBJ2-2; tentatively, D is TRBD2 (6 bases). The germline V gene encodes CDR1 SQVTM and CDR2 ANQGSEA. Trimming took 4 bases from V and 6 from J, leaving 9 bases between them. The CDR3 runs 12 residues. The CDR3 coding sequence is TGCAGCGTTGCCGGCGGGGCCGGGGAGCTGTTTTTT. This sequence encodes CSVAGGAGELFF.

The table lists this clonotype with a count of one. The chain uses TRBV27 and TRBJ2-1; D is unresolved. This CDR3 contains 13 residues. Per the germline V gene, CDR1 is MNHEY and CDR2 is SMNVEV (reference sequence). Trimming stripped 5 bases from V and 6 bases from J, with 11 bases between. In nucleotides, the CDR3 is TGTGCCAGCAGTGTCAGATTTGTCAATGAGCAGTTCTTC. It is translated as CASSVRFVNEQFF.

The chain recombines TRBV29-1 with TRBJ1-1; a possible D gene is TRBD1 (5 bases). Per germline, CDR1 SQVTM and CDR2 ANQGSEA. The V end was cut by 5 bases, the J end by 10 bases, with 17 bases between. The CDR3 covers 12 residues. CDR3 amino acids: CSVPLGGPGAFF. The CDR3 DNA follows: TGCAGCGTTCCCCTCGGGGGTCCGGGAGCTTTCTTT.

This chain links TRBV27 with TRBJ1-2, with D uncertain. The V and J ends lost 6 bases and 4 bases respectively, with 21 bases between them. Germline V lookup: CDR1 MNHEY, CDR2 SMNVEV (reference sequence). The CDR3 extends over 16 amino acids. The CDR3 region has the DNA TGTGCCAGCAGCATAACATCCACACCCGGGAGCTATGGCTACACCTTC. Protein: CASSITSTPGSYGYTF.

J is TRBJ2-7 and V is TRBV13; 7 positions match TRBD2. The CDR3 loop spans 16 amino acids. V was pared by 0 bases and J by 1 base, with 6 bases of the junction left unmatched. CDR1 and CDR2 from the germline V gene are PRHDT and FYEKMQ (reference sequence). DNA of the CDR3: TGTGCCAGCAGCTTAGGCGGGGTAGCGGGTTCCTACGAGCAGTACTTC. This codes for CASSLGGVAGSYEQYF.

V is TRBV6-1 and J is TRBJ2-3; D is unresolved. V was pared by 4 bases and J by 2 bases, with 4 bases between. The CDR3 is 12 amino acids. Looked up from germline, CDR1 is MNHNS and CDR2 is SASEGT. The CDR3 DNA reads as TGTGCCAGCAGTGTACCCACAGATACGCAGTATTTT. Its translation: CASSVPTDTQYF.

This chain connects TRBV12-3 or TRBV12-4 to TRBJ2-3; D gene unclear. V was shortened by 5 bases and J by 0 bases, with 12 bases between the two germline ends. CDR3 length: 15 amino acids. CDR3 loop: CASSPEFPSTDTQYF. The CDR3, as DNA: TGTGCCAGCAGTCCAGAATTCCCTAGCACAGATACGCAGTATTTT.

This clonotype was recorded once. The J gene is TRBJ2-7, the V gene TRBV4-3; D is ambiguous. Trimming cost V 1 base and J 2 bases, with 12 bases left between them. In germline, CDR1 is LGHNA, CDR2 YSLEER. The CDR3 spans 15 residues. The CDR3 region is CASSQVSGRPYEQYF. The DNA of the CDR3 is TGCGCCAGCAGCCAAGTGTCTGGTAGACCCTACGAGCAGTACTTC.

This chain joins TRBV15 and TRBJ1-5; TRBD1 aligns across 8 bases. The CDR3 sequence is 15 residues long. V lost 4 bases, J lost 2 bases, and 4 bases stayed unmatched. In germline, CDR1 is LNHNV, CDR2 YYDKDF (reference sequence). CDR3 DNA sequence: TGTGCCACCAGCATTGTACAGGGGGGCAATCAGCCCCAGCATTTT. This translates into CATSIVQGGNQPQHF. The variable domain in full, completed from reference TRBV15 and TRBJ1-5, reads DAMVIQNPRYQVTQFGKPVTLSCSQTLNHNVMYWYQQKSSQAPKLLFHYYDKDFNNEADTPDNFQSRRPNTSFCFLDIRSPGLGDTAMYLCATSIVQGGNQPQHFGDGTRLSIL.